This T cell receptor beta chain was sequenced in a study of blood T cell repertoires in COVID-19. CDR1 is SGHNT and CDR2 is YYREEE in the germline V gene (reference sequence). CDR3 length: 16 residues. Unmatched junction bases numbered 7, after V lost 2 bases and J lost 1 base. Measured with immunoSEQ multiplex PCR; TCRdb has only the in-frame clones, and not every one. The table includes approximately 150,000 clones, about 92% detected once. The source is a human donor in a cohort sampled during active COVID-19. The V call is TRBV5-4, the J call TRBJ2-3; TRBD2 aligns across 7 bases. Material for sequencing was peripheral blood. CDR3 sequence: CASSFKRTRGTDTQYF. CDR3 in DNA: TGTGCCAGCAGCTTTAAGAGGACTAGAGGCACAGATACGCAGTATTTT.